Included here is one T cell receptor (beta chain) sequence, with context. These data belong to a study of shared clonotypes between healthy human individuals. Germline CDR1 reads LGHNA; CDR2 reads YNFKEQ. The V gene lost 0 bases and the J gene lost 3 bases, with 11 bases spanning the gap. The CDR3 runs to 15 residues. In the authors' workflow: From ImmunoSEQ came sequences covering only the junction and carrying no quality scores, so filtering differed. Clones were read by immunoSEQ multiplex PCR, and TCRdb kept only the in-frame ones, dropping some. V and J calls and clone size are as listed in that table; D and trimming were resolved from the DNA. The sample holds more than 2,000,000 clones, 85% to 95% seen once. From CD4+ cells came CD45RA+ naive and CD45RA-negative memory subsets.

This chain joins TRBV4-2 and TRBJ1-2, with D unresolved. Sequencing used naive CD4+ T cells from PBMCs. Subset in this sample: CD45RA+ positively selected. This TCR derives from a man younger than 35 in good health. Some clones in this sample may be carry-over from other donors' samples. This CDR3 reads CASSQDRGRDYGYTF. As DNA, the CDR3 is TGTGCCAGCAGCCAAGATCGCGGGAGAGACTATGGCTACACCTTC.